These 5 T cell receptor beta chains share one sample of origin, sequenced in a study of T cell responses to AZD1222 COVID-19 vaccine. Profiling relied on immunoSEQ multiplex PCR, and the TCRdb table lists in-frame clones only, not all of them. The sample includes approximately 190,000 clones, roughly 92% seen only once; the top ten take 1% to 1.5%. Here the sequenced sample was peripheral blood, taken on day 0 of AZD1222 vaccination. The receptors were gathered from an adult in good health.

This clone has just one count. This chain uses TRBV24-1 with TRBJ1-2; D is undetermined. Germline V lookup: CDR1 KGHDR, CDR2 SFDVKD. This CDR3 region has 14 residues. Trimming stripped 3 bases from V and 2 bases from J, with 9 bases between. The CDR3 reads CATSDQTSNYGYTF. The CDR3 nucleotides are TGTGCCACCAGTGATCAAACATCCAACTATGGCTACACCTTC.

This chain uses TRBV28 with TRBJ1-2; weak D call: TRBD1 (6 bases). V was trimmed by 8 bases and J by 7 bases, leaving 23 bases between them. The CDR3 is made up of 15 amino acids. Germline V gene data show CDR1 as MDHEN and CDR2 as SYDVKM. The CDR3 sequence: CASQENRGGRFGYTF. In DNA, the CDR3 is TGTGCCAGCCAGGAAAACCGCGGGGGGCGCTTTGGCTACACCTTC.

A few counts support this clone. This rearrangement joins TRBV19 to TRBJ1-1; perhaps TRBD1 as D (5 bases). V gave up 2 bases and J gave up 1 base, with 11 bases separating them. Per the germline V gene, CDR1 is LNHDA and CDR2 is SQIVND (reference sequence). The CDR3 is 15 residues long. Written as DNA, the CDR3 is TGTGCCAGTAGTATAAACTCGGGGGGGAACACTGAAGCTTTCTTT. Protein product: CASSINSGGNTEAFF.

The V and J genes are TRBV4-2 and TRBJ1-4; D unresolved. V lost 4 bases and J lost 8, with 5 bases in between. CDR1 is LGHNA and CDR2 is YNFKEQ in the germline V gene. CDR3 length equals 11 residues. CDR3 residues: CASSLREKLFF. In DNA, the CDR3 is TGTGCCAGCAGCCTCCGCGAAAAACTGTTTTTT.

This rearrangement joins TRBV29-1 to TRBJ1-1; D gene ambiguous. CDR1 and CDR2 from the germline V gene are SQVTM and ANQGSEA. This CDR3 is built from 12 residues. The V end lost 8 bases, the J end lost 0 bases, and 10 bases lay between the germline ends. The CDR3, as DNA: TGCAGCTTCCAGGCGATGAACACTGAAGCTTTCTTT. Translation gives CSFQAMNTEAFF.